This TCR beta chain comes out of a study of cytomegalovirus exposure and HLA in healthy donors. Study-level findings and limits: In a later analysis, CMV-associated beta chains were mostly HLA-associated, it appeared. Indistinguishable V segments, including TRBV6-2 and TRBV6-3, were excluded. Several of the most significant clusters appeared, in a later analysis, to be linked to common viral pathogens.

Primers: 60 Vbeta forward and 13 Jbeta reverse. TCRdb's copy holds only in-frame clones and misses some; the assay was immunoSEQ multiplex PCR. Among some 80,000 clones listed, roughly 65% were seen once. Trimming shortened V by 6 bases and J by 8 bases, and 14 bases separated the two germline ends. The germline V gene encodes CDR1 MNHNS and CDR2 SASEGT. CDR3 length: 13 amino acids. This clone was picked up a small number of times. As yet, its antigen is unknown. The chain uses TRBV6-1 and TRBJ1-3; maybe TRBD1 (6 bases). The sequenced sample consisted of PBMCs. The origin of this receptor is a male donor in good health and CMV-seropositive. The CDR3 DNA reads as TGTGCCAGCAGCCGGGACATGGTCTACACCATATATTTT. It encodes CASSRDMVYTIYF.